This T cell receptor (beta chain) was identified during a study of beta chain features in type 1 diabetes (dated by TCRdb to the late 2010s). About the full investigation: Mean age, gender distribution, total cell number and subset yield were not different between patients and healthy donors. A total of roughly 100 million sorted cells were examined across all samples, and a strong correlation was observed between cell number per subset and RNA yield. In the study, TCRB repertoires of sorted circulating CD4+ T cell subsets from recently diagnosed type 1 diabetes patients were compared with those of matched healthy donors. Regulatory and stem cell-like memory subsets were obtained from only 8 patients and roughly 8 healthy donors, while naive and central memory subsets were obtained from all 28 donors. Overall study outcomes, separate from this receptor: Patients with type 1 diabetes made fewer insertions and deleted more nucleotides at VDJ recombination sites, implying thymic rearrangement abnormalities. HLA sub-analyses involved small numbers of individuals, so any influence of HLA type on TCRB rearrangement remained unresolved. Shorter templates might have been favored by PCR, but patient and control samples were amplified and corrected together, so both groups would have been affected equally by any skew. Naive, central memory and regulatory TCRB repertoires appeared to be more similar among patients than among healthy donors. Because cDNA rather than genomic DNA was sequenced, highly expressing activated cells could have been over-represented, although no difference in activation and CD3 levels was found between groups. A moderate but significant shortening of TCRB CDR3 length was observed in type 1 diabetes patients in all four CD4+ subsets.

A single peripheral blood draw of 90 to 150 mL on average was collected from each donor into heparinised tubes. A BD FACSAria II and a panel including CD45RO, CCR7, CD25, CD127, CD95 and CD27 were used to sort naive, central memory, regulatory and stem cell-like memory CD4+ T cells. Every sorted population had a purity above 98%. Right away, PBMCs were isolated by Lymphoprep density gradient centrifugation and were stained directly, with no culture step. Samples were stained and sorted in pairs, with one healthy donor and one patient per experiment, so that batch effects were minimized. Spanning cysteine to phenylalanine, the CDR3 consists of 11 amino acids. Just the 33-base CDR3 DNA is kept, in frame starting at base 1. CDR1 and CDR2 are read off the germline V gene as MDHEN and SYDVKM. V is reduced by 2 bases and J by 8 bases, leaving a spacing of 6 bases between them. This clone was detected a few times. Its antigen target is currently unknown. No qualities accompany the bases; no much larger clone lies one base away.

The High Capacity cDNA Reverse Transcription Kit was used to reverse transcribe all of the isolated RNA, meaning that expressed TCRB transcripts were what got sequenced. Naive, central memory and regulatory T cell samples underwent deep immunoSEQ sequencing, averaging about 3.57 million total reads per sample. Sorted cells were lysed in RLT buffer and RNA was extracted with DNase-treated RNeasy Micro or Mini kits, depending on cell number. Each cell subset was processed separately to prevent cross-contamination, with patient and healthy donor samples processed together. Using the immunoSEQ multiplex PCR, TCRB sequences were amplified from cDNA into 87-bp fragments spanning the CDR3 region. The amplicons were sequenced using the Illumina HiSeq platform. The authors processed their data as follows. Synthetic template baselines were used to correct PCR bias computationally, reads within Hamming distance 2 were collapsed together, and singletons that could not be merged were discarded. By aligning reads against IMGT, V, D and J genes, CDR3 length, and insertions or deletions at six rearrangement sites were assigned. Within each subset, clonotype counts were normalized to sorted cell number, after which true diversity and Gini coefficients were computed with the tcR R package. The overlap coefficient, calculated on TCRB nucleotide sequences, was used to quantify repertoire sharing. The table was pulled from immuneACCESS by TCRdb, which kept in-frame rearrangements only. Such tables lose some clones; where checked, under half of the loss comes from unresolved V genes, and the rest has no known cause. V and J calls and clone size are copied from that table; D and trimming were computed from the DNA. This sample comprises 93,000 or so clones, roughly 28% of them detected only once. The ten largest clones take up 0.53% of the sample.

Sequenced material: central memory CD4+ T cells from blood. This chain is built from TRBV28 and TRBJ1-2, with the D gene too uncertain to name. This clonotype originated in a woman aged 18-35 years with type 1 diabetes. CDR3 sequence: CASSLVEGYTF. The DNA reads TGTGCCAGCAGTTTAGTAGAGGGCTACACCTTC.